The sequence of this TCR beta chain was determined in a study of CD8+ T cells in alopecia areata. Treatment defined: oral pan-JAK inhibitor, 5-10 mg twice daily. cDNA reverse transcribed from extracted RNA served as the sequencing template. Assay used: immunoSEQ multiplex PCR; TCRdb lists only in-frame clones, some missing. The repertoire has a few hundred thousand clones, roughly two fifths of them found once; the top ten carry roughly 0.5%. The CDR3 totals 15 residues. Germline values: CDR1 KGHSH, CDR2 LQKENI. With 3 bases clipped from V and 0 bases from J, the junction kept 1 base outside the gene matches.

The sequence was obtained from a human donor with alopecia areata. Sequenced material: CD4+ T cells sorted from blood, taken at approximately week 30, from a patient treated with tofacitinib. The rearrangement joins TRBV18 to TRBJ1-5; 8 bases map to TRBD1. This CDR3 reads CASSPGTGSNQPQHF. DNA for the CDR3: TGTGCCAGCTCACCCGGGACAGGTAGCAATCAGCCCCAGCATTTT.